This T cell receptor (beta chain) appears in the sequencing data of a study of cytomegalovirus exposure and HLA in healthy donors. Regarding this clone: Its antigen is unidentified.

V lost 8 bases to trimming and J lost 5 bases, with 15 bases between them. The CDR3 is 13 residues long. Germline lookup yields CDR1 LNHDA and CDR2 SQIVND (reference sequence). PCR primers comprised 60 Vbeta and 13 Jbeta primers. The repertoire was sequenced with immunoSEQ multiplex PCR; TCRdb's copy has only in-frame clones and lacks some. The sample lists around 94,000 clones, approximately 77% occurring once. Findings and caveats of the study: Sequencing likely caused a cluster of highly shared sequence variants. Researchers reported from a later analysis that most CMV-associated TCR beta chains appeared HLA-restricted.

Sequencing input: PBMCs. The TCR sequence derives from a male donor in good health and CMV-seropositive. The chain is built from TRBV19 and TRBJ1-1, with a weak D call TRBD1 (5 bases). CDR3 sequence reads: CASASRQRTEAFF. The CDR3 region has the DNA TGTGCCAGTGCCTCCCGACAGAGGACTGAAGCTTTCTTT.